The clone carrying this T cell receptor (beta chain) was seen a handful of times. The treatment is: randomized to nivolumab then ipilimumab (arm A) or the reverse (arm B). Patients had received no earlier DNA-damaging chemotherapy. From thawed PBMCs, live CD3+CD8+ cells negative for CD19 and CD56 were sorted. The data were taken from a study of sequential checkpoint blockade in melanoma. Looking at the study overall: After both sequences, patients received maintenance nivolumab.

TCRdb's copy holds only in-frame clones and misses some; the assay was immunoSEQ multiplex PCR. The table records 15,000 to 20,000 clones, approximately 72% of them present only once. Sample: CD8+ T cells sorted from blood (inferred from file names), taken from a patient given nivolumab and ipilimumab in sequence. The receptor was isolated from a human donor with melanoma.

CDR3 nucleotide sequence: TGTGCCACCAGCAGAAATTACAGGGTGGGTAATTCACCCCTCCACTTT. Translating it yields CATSRNYRVGNSPLHF. The chain is built from TRBV15 and TRBJ1-6; weak D call: TRBD1 (6 bases). Germline lookup yields CDR1 LNHNV and CDR2 YYDKDF (reference sequence). The CDR3 runs 16 residues. V was clipped by 2 bases and J by 6 bases, with 14 bases between them.